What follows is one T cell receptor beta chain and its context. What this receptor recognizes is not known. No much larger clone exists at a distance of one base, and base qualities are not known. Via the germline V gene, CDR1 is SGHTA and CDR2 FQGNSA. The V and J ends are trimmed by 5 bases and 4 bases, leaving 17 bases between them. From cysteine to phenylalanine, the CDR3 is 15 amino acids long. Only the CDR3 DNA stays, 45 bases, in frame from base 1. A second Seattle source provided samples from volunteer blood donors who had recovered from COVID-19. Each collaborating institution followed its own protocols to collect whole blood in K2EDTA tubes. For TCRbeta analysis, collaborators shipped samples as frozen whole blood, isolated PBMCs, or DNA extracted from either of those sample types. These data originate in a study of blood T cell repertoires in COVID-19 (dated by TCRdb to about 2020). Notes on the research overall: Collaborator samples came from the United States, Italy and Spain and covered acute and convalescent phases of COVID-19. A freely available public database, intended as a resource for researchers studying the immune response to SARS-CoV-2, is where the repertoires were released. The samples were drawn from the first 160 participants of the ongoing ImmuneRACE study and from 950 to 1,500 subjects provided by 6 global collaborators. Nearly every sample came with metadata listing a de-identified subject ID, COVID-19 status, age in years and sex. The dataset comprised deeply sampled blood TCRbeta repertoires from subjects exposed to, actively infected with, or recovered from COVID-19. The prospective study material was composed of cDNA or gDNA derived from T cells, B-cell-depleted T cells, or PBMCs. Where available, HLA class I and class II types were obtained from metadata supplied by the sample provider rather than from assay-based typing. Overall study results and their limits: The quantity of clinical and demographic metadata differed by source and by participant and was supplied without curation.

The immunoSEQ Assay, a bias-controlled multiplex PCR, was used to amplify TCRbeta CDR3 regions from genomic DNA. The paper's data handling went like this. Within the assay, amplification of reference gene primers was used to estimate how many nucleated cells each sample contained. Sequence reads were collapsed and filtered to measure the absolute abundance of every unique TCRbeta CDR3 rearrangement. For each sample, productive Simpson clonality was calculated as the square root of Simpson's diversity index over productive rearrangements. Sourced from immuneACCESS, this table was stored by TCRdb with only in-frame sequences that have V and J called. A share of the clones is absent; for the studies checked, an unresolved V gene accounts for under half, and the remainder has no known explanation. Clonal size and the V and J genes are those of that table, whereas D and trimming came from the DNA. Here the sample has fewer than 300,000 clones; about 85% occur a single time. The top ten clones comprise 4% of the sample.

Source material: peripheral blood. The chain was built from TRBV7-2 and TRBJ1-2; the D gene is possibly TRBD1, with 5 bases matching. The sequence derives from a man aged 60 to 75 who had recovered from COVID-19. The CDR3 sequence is CASSPEADSFYGYTF. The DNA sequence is TGTGCCAGCAGCCCCGAAGCAGACAGCTTCTATGGCTACACCTTC.